The next 6 T cell receptor beta chains were all read from a single sample in a study of cytomegalovirus exposure and HLA in healthy donors. The PCR ran on 60 Vbeta and 13 Jbeta primers. The table came from immunoSEQ multiplex PCR; TCRdb's copy has only in-frame clones and leaves some out. The data show 110,000 or so clones, around three quarters seen once. The sample was PBMCs. All receptors derive from a man aged 50 to 60 in good health and CMV-seropositive.

The rearrangement joins TRBV7-2 to TRBJ1-5; a weak D match, TRBD1 (6 bases). Trimming left V 3 bases short and J 10 bases short, with 10 bases between. Germline V gene data show CDR1 as SGHTA and CDR2 as FQGNSA. The CDR3 is 12 amino acids. CDR3 protein: CASSFETGPQHF. The CDR3 DNA is TGTGCCAGCAGCTTCGAGACAGGACCCCAGCATTTT.

This clone has just a few counts. CDR3 loop: CASRSMSDTQYF. CDR3 DNA: TGTGCCAGCCGGAGTATGTCAGATACGCAGTATTTT. V gene TRBV6-1 combines with J gene TRBJ2-3; the D is unclear. CDR1 is MNHNS, CDR2 SASEGT, per germline. V was shortened by 8 bases and J by 4 bases, with 10 bases between the two germline ends. This CDR3 comprises 12 residues.

The chain employs TRBV9 and TRBJ2-3; weak D call: TRBD1 (5 bases). The CDR3 has 15 residues. Per the germline V gene, CDR1 is SGDLS and CDR2 is YYNGEE. V was clipped by 4 bases and J by 0 bases, with 12 bases between them. The CDR3 region is CASSLTSGSTDTQYF. As DNA, the CDR3 is TGTGCCAGCAGCCTCACATCAGGGAGCACAGATACGCAGTATTTT.

This clone came up a few times. The rearrangement links TRBV6-1 to TRBJ1-1; perhaps TRBD1 as D (5 bases). Germline V gene lookup returns CDR1 MNHNS and CDR2 SASEGT. V lost 6 bases and J 3 bases, leaving 8 bases between the germline ends. This CDR3 has 12 residues. Written as DNA, the CDR3 is TGTGCCAGCAGGAAGGGGTACACTGAAGCTTTCTTT. Its translation: CASRKGYTEAFF.

This clone appeared once. Other DNA sequences in the same sample also yield this CDR3. The chain combines TRBV6-1 with TRBJ2-7; TRBD1 matches 8 bases. CDR3 length: 15 residues. Germline V lookup: CDR1 MNHNS, CDR2 SASEGT. Unmatched junction bases numbered 11, after V lost 5 bases and J lost 5 bases. Written as DNA, the CDR3 is TGTGCCAGCAGTCCTTCCTTCGACAGGGGTGACGAGCAGTACTTC. It is translated as CASSPSFDRGDEQYF.

In this sample, this clone turned up a few times. The chain employs TRBV6-5 and TRBJ1-5, with D possibly TRBD1 on 5 matching bases. The CDR3 extends over 15 amino acids. With 0 bases removed from V and 6 bases from J, the gap between germline ends came to 12 bases. The germline CDR1 and CDR2 sequences are MNHEY and SVGAGI. CDR3 sequence (DNA): TGTGCCAGCAGTTACTCAGTCCAGGGAACTCAGCCCCAGCATTTT. As protein: CASSYSVQGTQPQHF.